This T cell receptor beta chain was captured by sequencing in a study of blood T cell repertoires in COVID-19. Study in general: Sites in the United States, Italy and Spain provided acute and convalescent COVID-19 samples.

The CDR3 sequence is 12 residues long. CDR1 and CDR2 (germline): MNHEY, SMNVEV (reference sequence). V shed 10 bases and J 4 bases; nucleotides not matched to a gene: 5. In the authors' workflow: Reference gene primer amplification gave estimated nucleated cell counts. Assay: immunoSEQ multiplex PCR; the TCRdb copy retains only in-frame clones and omits some. V and J calls and clone size are given by that table; D and trimming were obtained from the DNA. The sample carries roughly 180,000 clones, approximately 90% recorded once. The source material was peripheral blood. The rearrangement links TRBV27 to TRBJ2-7; TRBD1 agrees at 9 bases. This receptor was taken from a man between 65 and 85 years old with active or convalescent COVID-19. The CDR3 reads CATGQGIYEQYF. The CDR3 region has the DNA TGTGCCACCGGACAGGGGATTTACGAGCAGTACTTC.